This T cell receptor beta chain was obtained from a study of blood T cell repertoires in COVID-19. Study-level background: Acute and convalescent COVID-19 samples came from the United States, Italy and Spain. The analysed material was cDNA or gDNA that came from T cells, B-cell-depleted T cells, or PBMCs.

Original handling: Amplification of reference gene primers was used by the study to estimate nucleated cell counts. Profiled with immunoSEQ multiplex PCR; TCRdb holds only in-frame clones, not every one. The V and J calls and clone size are taken from that table; D and trimming were inferred from the DNA. The sample consists of about 280,000 clones, approximately 83% of them appearing once. Germline-derived CDR1 and CDR2 are SGHAT and FQDESV (reference sequence). This CDR3 comprises 16 residues. The V end lost 5 bases, the J end lost 10 bases, and 24 bases lay between the germline ends. V and J are TRBV11-1 and TRBJ2-1, with D possibly matching TRBD1 (5 bases). Sample: peripheral blood. The sequence was obtained from a woman aged 30 to 39 who had recovered from COVID-19. DNA for the CDR3: TGTGCCAGCAGCCGGTATCAGGGATTCTCCCTCGGAGAGCAGTTCTTC. It translates to CASSRYQGFSLGEQFF.